Below are 21 T cell receptor beta chains sequenced from a single sample in a study of vaccination and CD4 T cells after COVID-19. The treatment denotes: approximately nine-day PBMC culture with coronavirus spike peptide pools or control peptides (ViraFEST assay). These receptors are not linked to any known antigen. Oncomine TCR Beta short-read sequencing was applied to DNA from cultured CD4+ T cells. TCRdb called the PCR reads again in MiXCR, with one record for every CDR3 protein. The table has approximately 12,000 distinct CDR3 sequences, approximately 60% seen once. The sequencing sample was made of CD4+ T cells from blood, cultured in vitro. These receptors all come from a human donor who had recovered from COVID-19.

The rearrangement uses TRBV7-9 and TRBJ2-5; the D is unclear. CDR1 SEHNR and CDR2 FQNEAQ come from the germline V gene (reference sequence). The CDR3 runs to 13 residues. The V and J ends lost 1 base and 1 base respectively, with 4 bases between them. Here the CDR3 DNA reads TGTGCCAGCAGCTTAGACATCCAAGAGACCCAGTACTTC. This codes for CASSLDIQETQYF.

In its sample, this clonotype was seen a few times. This chain links TRBV19 with TRBJ2-3, with 7 bases matching TRBD1. V lost 3 bases and J lost 6; bases outside the gene matches: 3. Germline V gene lookup returns CDR1 LNHDA and CDR2 SQIVND (reference sequence). This CDR3 has 13 residues. DNA of the CDR3: TGTGCCAGTAGTATTCAGGGGGTGGATACGCAGTATTTT. This encodes CASSIQGVDTQYF.

The CDR3: CASSFWDQPQHF. In DNA form, the CDR3 reads TGTGCCAGCAGTTTCTGGGATCAGCCCCAGCATTTT. The V call is TRBV27, the J call TRBJ1-5; no clear D. The germline V gene has CDR1 MNHEY and CDR2 SMNVEV (reference sequence). The V and J ends lost 3 bases and 5 bases respectively, with 5 bases between them. This CDR3 spans 12 amino acids.

V gene TRBV21-1 combines with J gene TRBJ2-3; TRBD2 is taken as the D call from the table, unchecked against the DNA. TRBV21-1 is noted as a pseudogene. The CDR3 runs to 16 residues. CDR3: CASSKALVGLPDTQYF. CDR3 bases: TGTGCCAGCAGCAAAGCACTAGTAGGTCTTCCAGATACGCAGTATTTT.

This clonotype was recorded a few times. CDR3 sequence (DNA): TGTGCCAGCAGCTTAGCGGGAGGCGGAGATACGCAGTATTTT. Protein: CASSLAGGGDTQYF. The genes are TRBV7-2 and TRBJ2-3; possibly TRBD2 for D (6 bases). The CDR3 runs to 14 residues. Germline-derived CDR1 and CDR2 are SGHTA and FQGNSA. The V end lost 0 bases, the J end lost 5 bases, and 9 bases lay between the germline ends. The full variable domain, rest sourced from reference TRBV7-2 and TRBJ2-3, is GAGVSQSPSNKVTEKGKDVELRCDPISGHTALYWYRQSLGQGLEFLIYFQGNSAPDKSGLPSDRFSAERTGGSVSTLTIQRTQQEDSAVYLCASSLAGGGDTQYFGPGTRLTVL.

V and J are TRBV20-1 and TRBJ2-2, with TRBD1 matching over 7 bases. The junction had 10 bases not matched to a gene; V was cut back by 1 base and J by 5 bases. This CDR3 has 16 amino acids. CDR1 and CDR2 (germline): DFQATT, SNEGSKA (reference sequence). The CDR3 sequence: CSARAIRQGPTGELFF. In DNA, the CDR3 is TGCAGTGCTAGAGCTATAAGACAGGGCCCTACCGGGGAGCTGTTTTTT.

The J gene is TRBJ2-7, the V gene TRBV20-1, with TRBD1 matching over 7 bases. V trimming: 5 bases; J trimming: 1 base; junction bases outside the gene matches: 8. The CDR3 is made up of 14 amino acids. Germline values: CDR1 DFQATT, CDR2 SNEGSKA (reference sequence). The CDR3 sequence: CSAGTDLKSYEQYF. CDR3 DNA: TGCAGTGCTGGGACAGACCTTAAGTCCTACGAGCAGTACTTC.

The chain employs TRBV7-9 and TRBJ2-3; possible D gene TRBD1, 5 bases. This CDR3 contains 15 residues. Germline CDR1 SEHNR, CDR2 FQNEAQ (reference sequence). V was cut by 3 bases and J by 2 bases, with 12 bases left in between. CDR3 nucleotides: TGTGCCAGCAGCTTTCAGGGTGGGGACACAGATACGCAGTATTTT. It specifies CASSFQGGDTDTQYF.

V and J are TRBV20-1 and TRBJ2-7; perhaps D is TRBD1 or TRBD2 (5 bases each). This CDR3 is 14 amino acids long. Germline V lookup: CDR1 DFQATT, CDR2 SNEGSKA (reference sequence). V dropped 5 bases and J dropped 1 base, with 15 bases sitting between them. The DNA of the CDR3 is TGCAGTGCTGGCCGGGACCGGGGATCCTACGAGCAGTACTTC. This codes for CSAGRDRGSYEQYF.

The chain uses TRBV7-9 and TRBJ1-1; 10 bases line up with TRBD1. J lost 7 bases, V lost 2 bases, and 10 bases had no gene match. The germline V gene has CDR1 SEHNR and CDR2 FQNEAQ (reference sequence). There are 16 residues in the CDR3. The CDR3 DNA reads TGTGCCAGCAGCTTAAGCAAGGGACAGGGGTATAATGAAGCTTTCTTT. Protein: CASSLSKGQGYNEAFF.

This sequence joins TRBV28 and TRBJ2-3, with 13 positions matching TRBD2. The CDR3 loop spans 18 amino acids. Trimming took 1 base from V and 5 from J; bases not matched to a gene: 9. The germline V gene encodes CDR1 MDHEN and CDR2 SYDVKM. The CDR3 DNA reads as TGTGCCAGCAGTTTATTATCACTAGCGGGAGGGCTAGGAGATACGCAGTATTTT. Translation gives CASSLLSLAGGLGDTQYF.

A few counts support this clonotype. V gene TRBV7-6 combines with J gene TRBJ1-1; 7 bases are shared with TRBD1. This CDR3 comprises 13 residues. Germline V CDR1 and CDR2: SGHVS, FNYEAQ. The trim removed 2 bases at V and 4 bases at J, leaving 1 base unmatched. CDR3 loop: CASSLSGGTEAFF. The DNA of the CDR3 is TGTGCCAGCAGCTTATCAGGGGGCACTGAAGCTTTCTTT.

For this clonotype: At one end, the junction sequence differs from germline, possibly due to a read error. The chain is built from TRBV6-1 and TRBJ1-2; the D is unclear. CDR1 MNHNS and CDR2 SASEGT come from the germline V gene. The CDR3 contains 13 residues. CDR3 in amino acids: CASSEGSFGGYTF. The CDR3 DNA reads as TGTGCCAGCAGCGAAGGGAGTTTCGGTGGCTACACCTTC.

The V and J genes are TRBV15 and TRBJ1-6; D is possibly TRBD1 (5 bases). This CDR3 has 14 residues. V was clipped by 0 bases and J by 11 bases, with 11 bases between them. Looked up from germline, CDR1 is LNHNV and CDR2 is YYDKDF (reference sequence). CDR3 sequence reads: CATSRDGGGAPLHF. DNA of the CDR3: TGTGCCACCAGCAGAGATGGTGGGGGGGCACCCCTCCACTTT.

This clonotype was detected only once. V and J are TRBV7-2 and TRBJ2-2; 11 nucleotides align to TRBD2. Germline CDR1 reads SGHTA; CDR2 reads FQGNSA. The CDR3 covers 17 residues. With 2 bases clipped from V and 3 bases from J, the junction kept 5 bases outside the gene matches. The CDR3 DNA reads TGTGCCAGCAGCTTACCGGGACTAGCGGATGACACCGGGGAGCTGTTTTTT. As protein: CASSLPGLADDTGELFF.

The chain combines TRBV7-9 with TRBJ1-1; D is uncertain. Trimming removed 5 bases at V and 9 bases at J, with 10 bases between. This CDR3 spans 11 amino acids. Per the germline V gene, CDR1 is SEHNR and CDR2 is FQNEAQ (reference sequence). CDR3 bases: TGTGCCAGCAGCAACCGGGCTCAAGCTTTCTTT. Its translation is CASSNRAQAFF.

The rearrangement uses TRBV21-1 and TRBJ1-5; TRBD1, the D gene given by the table, was not confirmed from the DNA. TRBV21-1 is a listed pseudogene. The CDR3 loop spans 17 amino acids. The CDR3: CASRLPRVGGSNQPQHF. In DNA form, the CDR3 reads TGTGCCAGCAGGCTTCCCAGGGTCGGAGGAAGCAATCAGCCCCAGCATTTT.

This clonotype was detected only a few times. The J gene is TRBJ2-3, the V gene TRBV24-1, with 11 bases identical to TRBD2. The CDR3 contains 20 residues. Per the germline V gene, CDR1 is KGHDR and CDR2 is SFDVKD. V trimming: 7 bases; J trimming: 4 bases; junction bases outside the gene matches: 21. This chain's CDR3 is CATSPRRDRPGTSGSDTQYF. CDR3 coding DNA: TGTGCCACCAGCCCCCGGCGGGACAGGCCCGGGACTAGCGGATCAGATACGCAGTATTTT.

This clonotype was observed a handful of times. The chain couples TRBV15 to TRBJ2-2, with TRBD2 matching over 10 bases. J gave up 1 base and V 4 bases, and 0 bases lay outside the gene matches. The germline CDR1 and CDR2 sequences are LNHNV and YYDKDF (reference sequence). This CDR3 has 15 amino acids. The CDR3, as DNA: TGTGCCACCAGCACTAGCGGGAGGAACACCGGGGAGCTGTTTTTT. This gives the protein CATSTSGRNTGELFF.

In this sample, this clonotype turned up once. DNA of the CDR3: TGTGCCATCAGTGAATCCGGTCGTCAAATGAACACTGAAGCTTTCTTT. It is translated as CAISESGRQMNTEAFF. V is TRBV10-3 and J is TRBJ1-1; D is ambiguous. Looked up from germline, CDR1 is ENHRY and CDR2 is SYGVKD. The CDR3 totals 16 residues. The ends were cut back, 3 bases at V and 0 bases at J, with 14 bases in the middle.

This CDR3 reads CSVERGGFGYTF. The CDR3 nucleotides read TGCAGCGTTGAAAGGGGTGGGTTCGGCTACACCTTC. The J gene is TRBJ1-2, the V gene TRBV29-1; a possible D gene is TRBD1 (5 bases). The CDR3 is 12 amino acids. Trimming cost V 2 bases and J 8 bases, with 12 bases left between them. The V gene's germline CDR1 is SQVTM and CDR2 ANQGSEA. Variable domain in full (rest from reference TRBV29-1 and TRBJ1-2): SAVISQKPSRDICQRGTSLTIQCQVDSQVTMMFWYRQQPGQSLTLIATANQGSEATYESGFVIDKFPISRPNLTFSTLTVSNMSPEDSSIYLCSVERGGFGYTFGSGTRLTVV.